This TCR beta chain was found in a study of neoadjuvant anti-PD-1 for oral cavity cancer. Germline-derived CDR1 and CDR2 are ENHRY and SYGVKD. CDR3 length: 14 amino acids. On this clone: One junction end does not reproduce the germline sequence, and a read error may be involved.

TCRdb keeps only in-frame clones here, not all; method: immunoSEQ multiplex PCR. The table has tens of thousands of clones, over 70% seen once. This chain joins TRBV10-3 and TRBJ1-2, with 9 bases identical to TRBD1. Sequenced material: PBMCs, taken before nivolumab (anti-PD-1) treatment. The receptor was derived from a person aged 40-85 years with oral cavity squamous cell carcinoma. CDR3 residues: CAIRSGTGNQAPFF. Here the CDR3 DNA reads TGTGCCATCAGATCCGGGACAGGGAATCAGGCTCCCTTCTTC.